The 12 T cell receptor beta chains below all came from one sample that was sequenced in a study of graft-versus-host responses after intestinal transplantation. The antigens for these receptors are not known. Here immunoSEQ multiplex PCR was the method, and the copy in TCRdb shows in-frame clones only, minus some. The sample holds over 100,000 clones, over 75% seen once. Sequencing used unstimulated CD4+ T cells sorted from spleen or lymph node cells, obtained before intestinal transplant. All receptors come from a human donor who received an intestinal transplant.

CDR3 nucleotides: TGCGCCAGCAGCTCTGCCGTAGGGGGCCAGCCCCAGCATTTT. Protein: CASSSAVGGQPQHF. The chain combines TRBV5-1 with TRBJ1-5; 7 bases match TRBD1. The germline V gene has CDR1 SGHRS and CDR2 YFSETQ. With V trimmed by 3 bases and J by 7 bases, 7 bases remained unmatched. The CDR3 sequence is 14 residues long.

V and J are TRBV19 and TRBJ2-5, with D hard to call. V lost 0 bases and J lost 3, with 11 bases in between. CDR1 is LNHDA and CDR2 is SQIVND in the germline V gene (reference sequence). The CDR3 sequence is 15 residues long. CDR3 protein: CASSIDRPGKETQYF. CDR3 nucleotide sequence: TGTGCCAGTAGTATAGACCGCCCCGGCAAAGAGACCCAGTACTTC.

This clone occurred a few times. The rearrangement uses TRBV6-5 and TRBJ2-5; perhaps D is TRBD1 or TRBD2 (5 bases each). In germline, CDR1 is MNHEY, CDR2 SVGAGI. The CDR3 consists of 14 residues. The V end was cut by 2 bases, the J end by 10 bases, with 17 bases between. The CDR3: CASSYRDRTANQYF. CDR3 nucleotides: TGTGCCAGCAGTTACCGGGACCGAACAGCGAACCAGTACTTC.

The chain joins TRBV9 to TRBJ2-3, with 7 bases fitting TRBD2. This CDR3 comprises 15 residues. Trimming took 0 bases from V and 1 from J; bases not matched to a gene: 2. Germline V gives CDR1 SGDLS, CDR2 YYNGEE. Here the CDR3 reads CASSVGTRGTDTQYF. CDR3 bases: TGTGCCAGCAGCGTAGGGACTAGGGGCACAGATACGCAGTATTTT.

The chain is built from TRBV7-9 and TRBJ2-3; TRBD1 matches at 8 bases. CDR3 length: 15 residues. With 2 bases clipped from V and 4 bases from J, the junction kept 5 bases outside the gene matches. Germline assignment: CDR1 SEHNR and CDR2 FQNEAQ (reference sequence). This CDR3 is CASSLSPRGPDTQYF. CDR3 sequence (DNA): TGTGCCAGCAGCTTATCCCCCAGGGGGCCAGATACGCAGTATTTT.

This sequence joins TRBV2 and TRBJ2-3, with a tentative D call TRBD2 (6 bases). Trimming shortened V by 8 bases and J by 5 bases, and 14 bases separated the two germline ends. The germline gives CDR1 SNHLY, CDR2 FYNNEI. This CDR3 spans 13 amino acids. The CDR3, as DNA: TGTGCCAGCTACCCTATGCGGGGAGATACGCAGTATTTT. Amino acid sequence: CASYPMRGDTQYF.

The chain joins TRBV27 to TRBJ2-7; the D is unclear. The CDR3 runs to 13 residues. CDR1 and CDR2 (germline): MNHEY, SMNVEV (reference sequence). The V and J ends lost 8 bases and 2 bases respectively, with 13 bases between them. CDR3 in amino acids: CASFSYRTYEQYF. The CDR3 DNA is TGTGCCAGCTTTTCGTACCGCACCTACGAGCAGTACTTC.

This chain connects TRBV4-2 to TRBJ2-7, with 7 bases aligning to TRBD1. The V segment lost 1 base and the J segment 2 bases; nucleotides outside the gene matches: 8. The CDR3 length is 16 residues. Germline CDR1 LGHNA, CDR2 YNFKEQ. CDR3 region: CASSQVFRDSAYEQYF. CDR3 bases: TGTGCCAGCAGCCAAGTGTTCCGGGACAGCGCCTACGAGCAGTACTTC.

CDR3 protein: CASSYRGGENYGYTF. CDR3 in DNA: TGTGCCAGCAGTTACAGGGGGGGGGAAAACTATGGCTACACCTTC. This chain joins TRBV6-5 and TRBJ1-2, with a tentative D call TRBD1 (6 bases). The V gene lost 2 bases and the J gene lost 2 bases, with 12 bases spanning the gap. The germline gives CDR1 MNHEY, CDR2 SVGAGI. This CDR3 contains 15 residues.

The rearrangement joins TRBV6-1 to TRBJ2-5; D perhaps matches TRBD1 (5 bases). Germline loops: CDR1 MNHNS, CDR2 SASEGT. The CDR3 is made up of 15 amino acids. V lost 4 bases, J lost 4 bases, and 16 bases lay in between. The CDR3 sequence is CASSGGLSPRETQYF. The CDR3, as DNA: TGTGCCAGCAGTGGGGGCCTATCTCCGAGAGAGACCCAGTACTTC.

The rearrangement uses TRBV7-2 and TRBJ1-5; D not certain. V dropped 1 base and J dropped 5 bases, with 3 bases sitting between them. CDR1 and CDR2 from the germline V gene are SGHTA and FQGNSA. The CDR3 loop spans 12 amino acids. This chain's CDR3 is CASSLGDQPQHF. CDR3 sequence (DNA): TGTGCCAGCAGCTTAGGGGATCAGCCCCAGCATTTT.

The chain uses TRBV5-6 and TRBJ2-3, with 8 positions matching TRBD2. Trimming took 7 bases from V and 4 from J; bases not matched to a gene: 14. This CDR3 is built from 16 residues. Germline-derived CDR1 and CDR2 are SGHDT and YYEEEE. CDR3 loop: CASSPPGLEFSDTQYF. CDR3 nucleotides: TGTGCCAGCTCCCCACCGGGACTAGAATTTTCAGATACGCAGTATTTT. The full variable domain, with the rest looked up from reference TRBV5-6 and TRBJ2-3, is DAGVTQSPTHLIKTRGQQVTLRCSPKSGHDTVSWYQQALGQGPQFIFQYYEEEERQRGNFPDRFSGHQFPNYSSELNVNALLLGDSALYLCASSPPGLEFSDTQYFGPGTRLTVL.